This T cell receptor (beta chain) was captured in a study of cytomegalovirus exposure and HLA in healthy donors. The CDR3 length is 17 residues. V trimming: 4 bases; J trimming: 4 bases; junction bases outside the gene matches: 14. CDR1 and CDR2 from the germline V gene are MDHEN and SYDVKM. The data were produced by immunoSEQ multiplex PCR, yet TCRdb's version contains in-frame clones alone and is incomplete. The sample carries under 200,000 clones, roughly 86% recorded once. This clonotype was obtained from a woman aged 18-29 years in good health and CMV-seropositive. What was sequenced was PBMCs. This chain uses TRBV28 with TRBJ1-2; 8 nucleotides agree with TRBD1. Written as DNA, the CDR3 is TGTGCCAGCAGTTCAAACTCAAAGACAGGGGTCAGCTATGGCTACACCTTC. Its translation is CASSSNSKTGVSYGYTF.